This TCR beta chain was found in a study of T-cell reconstitution after alpha-beta-depleted transplantation in children. This clonotype was counted at least ten times. Its antigen is still unknown. Study-level findings and limits: Roughly two months post-transplant, alpha-beta T cells reportedly originated from several hundred graft clones that had expanded.

The library targeted TCRbeta and was prepared with unique molecular identifiers. TCRdb independently ran MiXCR on the PCR reads; one entry per CDR3 protein. The data show 670,000 or so distinct CDR3 sequences, with approximately 14% seen just once and roughly 0.77% held by the top ten. V lost 7 bases to trimming and J lost 6 bases, with 13 bases between them. The CDR3 is 12 amino acids. Per germline, CDR1 MDHEN and CDR2 SYDVKM. This chain joins TRBV28 and TRBJ2-7, with a tentative D call TRBD2 (5 bases). The receptor was derived from a girl aged 2 to 9 with congenital amegakaryocytic thrombocytopenia, due to receive a stem cell transplant. The sample in question was PBMCs, obtained before TCRalphabeta/CD19-depleted stem cell transplant. Here the CDR3 DNA reads TGTGCCAGCACCGGTAGCGTGGGCGAGCAGTACTTC. The encoded protein is CASTGSVGEQYF.